These 32 T cell receptor beta chains were sequenced from one sample in a study of T cell repertoires in cytomegalovirus infection. TCRdb re-analysed the reads in MiXCR, keeping a single row per CDR3 protein. Found here are approximately 500,000 distinct CDR3 sequences, more than 15% of them singletons; the top ten hold about 24%. Sequencing was done on a sample of CD8+ T cells from PBMCs. The source is a human donor in good health (CMV status not recorded). Some clones in this sample may be carry-over from other donors' samples.

V is TRBV5-5 and J is TRBJ1-1, with D uncertain. Germline values: CDR1 SGHKS, CDR2 YYEKEE (reference sequence). Trimming removed 3 bases at V and 1 base at J, with 16 bases between. The CDR3 is 16 residues long. The CDR3 protein is CASSSIMIAGNTEAFF. In DNA, the CDR3 is TGTGCCAGCAGCTCCATCATGATCGCAGGGAACACTGAAGCTTTCTTT.

This clonotype has a handful of counts. V gene TRBV14 combines with J gene TRBJ1-2; maybe TRBD1 (6 bases). The CDR3 has 15 amino acids. V lost 4 bases and J lost 6, with 18 bases in between. The germline V gene encodes CDR1 SGHDN and CDR2 FVKESK. The DNA for the CDR3 is TGTGCCAGCAGCCGAGACTTAACAGGGTTGGATGGCTACACCTTC. Translating gives CASSRDLTGLDGYTF. Combining the CDR3 with reference TRBV14 and TRBJ1-2 gives the whole variable domain EAGVTQFPSHSVIEKGQTVTLRCDPISGHDNLYWYRRVMGKEIKFLLHFVKESKQDESGMPNNRFLAERTGGTYSTLKVQPAELEDSGVYFCASSRDLTGLDGYTFGSGTRLTVV.

V is TRBV5-6 and J is TRBJ1-5, with TRBD1 identical over 7 bases. CDR1 and CDR2 (germline): SGHDT, YYEEEE. The CDR3 is made up of 18 amino acids. J lost 0 bases, V lost 4 bases, and 13 bases had no gene match. CDR3 region: CASSLRTGWLVSNQPQHF. DNA for the CDR3: TGTGCCAGCAGCCTCCGGACAGGCTGGCTGGTTAGCAATCAGCCCCAGCATTTT.

This clonotype came up many times. The chain is built from TRBV11-2 and TRBJ2-1; 8 bases are a match to TRBD2. The junction had 6 bases not matched to a gene; V was cut back by 3 bases and J by 5 bases. The CDR3 totals 15 residues. Germline V gives CDR1 SGHAT, CDR2 FQNNGV. The CDR3 bases are TGTGCCAGCAGCTTGTTAGCGGGGATTGACAATGAGCAGTTCTTC. As protein: CASSLLAGIDNEQFF. The full variable domain, in which reference TRBV11-2 and TRBJ2-1 provide the parts outside the CDR3, is EAGVAQSPRYKIIEKRQSVAFWCNPISGHATLYWYQQILGQGPKLLIQFQNNGVVDDSQLPKDRFSAERLKGVDSTLKIQPAKLEDSAVYLCASSLLAGIDNEQFFGPGTRLTVL.

Only a few counts were recorded for this clonotype. CDR3 region: CASRTGSSGSYEQYF. The CDR3 bases are TGTGCCAGCAGGACCGGGTCTAGCGGCTCCTACGAGCAGTACTTC. The chain recombines TRBV28 with TRBJ2-7; TRBD2 agrees at 7 bases. The germline V gene has CDR1 MDHEN and CDR2 SYDVKM. This CDR3 region has 15 residues. With 6 bases clipped from V and 0 bases from J, the junction kept 8 bases outside the gene matches.

In this sample, this clonotype turned up many times. This chain links TRBV12-5 with TRBJ2-1, with D possibly being TRBD1 (6 bases). This CDR3 comprises 11 residues. Germline V gene data show CDR1 as LGHNT and CDR2 as FRNRAP. V lost 7 bases, J lost 10 bases, and 11 bases lay in between. This chain's CDR3 is CASAWTEEQFF. The CDR3 DNA follows: TGTGCTAGTGCTTGGACAGAGGAGCAGTTCTTC. Filled out from reference TRBV12-5 and TRBJ2-1, the complete variable domain reads DARVTQTPRHKVTEMGQEVTMRCQPILGHNTVFWYRQTMMQGLELLAYFRNRAPLDDSGMPKDRFSAEMPDATLATLKIQPSEPRDSAVYFCASAWTEEQFFGPGTRLTVL.

The V call is TRBV10-3, the J call TRBJ2-3; 11 bases map to TRBD2. The CDR3 consists of 16 residues. Germline assignment: CDR1 ENHRY and CDR2 SYGVKD. With 6 bases clipped from V and 3 bases from J, the junction kept 8 bases outside the gene matches. The CDR3: CAIRVASGRLTDTQYF. As DNA, the CDR3 is TGTGCCATCAGGGTGGCTAGCGGGAGGCTGACAGATACGCAGTATTTT.

This clonotype has at least ten counts. The chain recombines TRBV6-2 or TRBV6-3 with TRBJ1-5, with D unresolved. Trimming cost V 0 bases and J 6 bases, with 6 bases left between them. In germline, CDR1 is MNHEY, CDR2 SVGEGT. The CDR3 spans 13 residues. CDR3 coding DNA: TGTGCCAGCAGTTACTCGGAATTTCAGCCCCAGCATTTT. This translates into CASSYSEFQPQHF.

This clonotype was seen at least ten times. The rearrangement uses TRBV7-9 and TRBJ2-7; 7 bases line up with TRBD1. After removal of 5 bases from V and 0 bases from J, the junction contained 4 bases not matched to a gene. Germline CDR1 and CDR2: SEHNR and FQNEAQ (reference sequence). This CDR3 region has 14 residues. The CDR3 here is CASSRGGSSYEQYF. DNA for the CDR3: TGTGCCAGCAGCCGAGGGGGCTCCTCCTACGAGCAGTACTTC.

This clonotype was seen repeatedly, ten times or more. The chain has TRBV7-2 and TRBJ2-3, with 15 bases fitting TRBD2. Trimming at V came to 5 bases and at J to 3 bases, leaving 6 bases not matched to a gene. Looked up from germline, CDR1 is SGHTA and CDR2 is FQGNSA. This CDR3 region has 17 residues. The CDR3 region has the DNA TGTGCCAGCAGCGCGGGACTAGCGGGGGGATTGACAGATACGCAGTATTTT. The encoded protein is CASSAGLAGGLTDTQYF.

At least ten counts were recorded for this clonotype. CDR3 region: CASSPRARAGVQETQYF. In DNA, the CDR3 is TGTGCCAGCAGCCCAAGGGCAAGAGCGGGGGTTCAAGAGACCCAGTACTTC. This chain uses TRBV7-3 with TRBJ2-5, with TRBD2 matching over 8 bases. CDR3 length: 17 residues. Trimming at V came to 5 bases and at J to 2 bases, leaving 13 bases not matched to a gene. Germline CDR1 reads SGHTA; CDR2 reads FQGTGA.

The chain joins TRBV11-3 to TRBJ2-1, with 7 bases that match TRBD1. The length of the CDR3 is 14 residues. V lost 4 bases to trimming and J lost 4 bases; unmatched junction nucleotides: 4. The germline V gene has CDR1 SGHNT and CDR2 YENEEA. The CDR3 bases are TGTGCCAGCAGCTGGGGGACAGATTACAATGAGCAGTTCTTC. Residues: CASSWGTDYNEQFF.

The table lists this clonotype with many counts. This chain connects TRBV12-3 or TRBV12-4 to TRBJ1-1; D call uncertain. The CDR3 has 13 amino acids. The ends were cut back, 6 bases at V and 4 bases at J, with 12 bases in the middle. In DNA, the CDR3 is TGTGCCAGCAGCCCCCCCGCAGCCACTGAAGCTTTCTTT. As protein: CASSPPAATEAFF.

In its sample, this clonotype was seen a few times. V and J are TRBV13 and TRBJ1-1, with D uncertain. Germline assignment: CDR1 PRHDT and CDR2 FYEKMQ (reference sequence). With 1 base removed from V and 10 bases from J, the gap between germline ends came to 10 bases. The length of the CDR3 is 12 residues. CDR3: CASSLAGNGAFF. The CDR3 nucleotides read TGTGCCAGCAGCTTAGCCGGCAATGGAGCTTTCTTT.

This clonotype turned up a few times. V and J are TRBV27 and TRBJ2-7; no firm D call. V was shortened by 2 bases and J by 4 bases, with 9 bases between the two germline ends. The germline CDR1 and CDR2 sequences are MNHEY and SMNVEV (reference sequence). The CDR3 is 13 amino acids. For the CDR3, the DNA is TGTGCCAGCAGTTTAAAGGAGTTTTACGAGCAGTACTTC. This codes for CASSLKEFYEQYF.

The J gene is TRBJ2-3, the V gene TRBV14; D not certain. Germline V gene data show CDR1 as SGHDN and CDR2 as FVKESK. There are 14 residues in the CDR3. V lost 5 bases and J lost 3, with 12 bases in between. CDR3 bases: TGTGCCAGCAGCTGGCTGCCAAGGACAGATACGCAGTATTTT. This translates into CASSWLPRTDTQYF.

This clonotype was detected ten times or more. This sequence joins TRBV7-6 and TRBJ2-1, with 10 bases aligning to TRBD2. From germline, CDR1 is SGHVS and CDR2 FNYEAQ. The V segment lost 0 bases and the J segment 7 bases; nucleotides outside the gene matches: 6. The CDR3 loop spans 16 amino acids. CDR3 loop: CASSLAGLAGANEQFF. The CDR3 nucleotides read TGTGCCAGCAGCTTAGCGGGGCTAGCGGGAGCTAATGAGCAGTTCTTC.

The table lists this clonotype with many counts. This chain uses TRBV12-3 or TRBV12-4 with TRBJ2-1; 14 nucleotides match TRBD2. This CDR3 is 17 amino acids long. The trim removed 6 bases at V and 6 bases at J, leaving 10 bases unmatched. DNA for the CDR3: TGTGCCAGCAGCCTCAGTCCGACTAGCGGGAGGGCCAATGAGCAGTTCTTC. Protein product: CASSLSPTSGRANEQFF.

This clonotype was detected ten times or more. The CDR3 sequence: CASSFDGSSYNEQFF. CDR3 sequence (DNA): TGTGCCAGCAGTTTTGACGGTAGCTCCTACAATGAGCAGTTCTTC. This chain joins TRBV6-1 and TRBJ2-1; unclear D gene. Germline V gene data show CDR1 as MNHNS and CDR2 as SASEGT. The V end was cut by 5 bases, the J end by 0 bases, with 11 bases between. The CDR3 contains 15 residues.

About this clonotype itself: One base away lies a much larger clone, so this may be a sequencing read error. V and J are TRBV7-9 and TRBJ1-6; D ambiguous. This CDR3 comprises 12 residues. CDR1 is SEHNR and CDR2 is FQNEAQ in the germline V gene (reference sequence). Here the CDR3 reads CSSSLGNGDLHF. CDR3 bases: TGTTCCAGCAGCTTAGGAAACGGCGACCTCCACTTT.

This clonotype came up a few times. The genes are TRBV19 and TRBJ2-7, with D hard to call. The germline V gene has CDR1 LNHDA and CDR2 SQIVND (reference sequence). V lost 4 bases, J lost 0 bases, and 13 bases lay in between. The length of the CDR3 is 15 residues. CDR3 coding DNA: TGTGCCAGTAGTACCCGGACGTCGAGCTCCTACGAGCAGTACTTC. Amino acids: CASSTRTSSSYEQYF.

This clonotype has a handful of counts. The chain couples TRBV2 to TRBJ2-3, with D uncertain. V dropped 6 bases and J dropped 4 bases, with 17 bases sitting between them. This CDR3 is built from 15 residues. Germline CDR1 reads SNHLY; CDR2 reads FYNNEI. The CDR3 spells CASSPRVTMADTQYF. The DNA for the CDR3 is TGTGCCAGCAGCCCCCGAGTCACGATGGCAGATACGCAGTATTTT.

In its sample, this clonotype was seen many times. The genes are TRBV7-6 and TRBJ2-3; no clear D gene. The CDR3 has 12 residues. Between the trimmed V and J ends, which lost 5 bases and 3 bases, there was a span of 6 bases. Germline V CDR1 and CDR2: SGHVS, FNYEAQ. CDR3 residues: CASSERTDTQYF. The CDR3 bases are TGTGCCAGCAGCGAGAGGACAGATACGCAGTATTTT.

This chain joins TRBV6-1 and TRBJ1-2; TRBD1 is a possible D gene (6 bases). Germline loops: CDR1 MNHNS, CDR2 SASEGT. Trimming stripped 6 bases from V and 8 bases from J, with 13 bases between. This CDR3 spans 12 amino acids. The CDR3 coding sequence is TGTGCCAGCAGACTACAGGGAAACGGCTACACCTTC. Its protein product is CASRLQGNGYTF.

There are a few counts of this clonotype. J is TRBJ1-1 and V is TRBV29-1; D unclear. The CDR3 loop spans 12 amino acids. V lost 0 bases to trimming and J lost 1 base, with 3 bases between them. CDR1 is SQVTM and CDR2 is ANQGSEA in the germline V gene. DNA of the CDR3: TGCAGCGTTGAAGACCAGAACACTGAAGCTTTCTTT. It yields the protein CSVEDQNTEAFF.

This clonotype showed up many times. One junction end does not reproduce the germline sequence, and a read error may be involved. The chain recombines TRBV5-1 with TRBJ1-2; D is uncertain. CDR3 length: 12 residues. Looked up from germline, CDR1 is SGHRS and CDR2 is YFSETQ. The CDR3 is CASSLGGGGYTF. The CDR3 DNA reads as TGTGCCAGCAGCTTAGGTGGTGGAGGCTACACCTTC.

This clonotype came up a few times. CDR3 bases: TGTGCCAGCAGTGATCTCCAGGAGTCCCCCTACAATGAGCAGTTCTTC. Amino acid sequence: CASSDLQESPYNEQFF. V gene TRBV6-1 combines with J gene TRBJ2-1; D unresolved. The germline gives CDR1 MNHNS, CDR2 SASEGT. The CDR3 totals 16 residues. Trimming removed 3 bases at V and 2 bases at J, with 14 bases between.

The chain joins TRBV4-1 to TRBJ1-6; possible D gene TRBD1, 5 bases. Trimming took off 0 bases at V and 6 bases at J, with 12 bases between the two ends. Germline V gives CDR1 MGHRA, CDR2 YSYEKL. The CDR3 covers 16 residues. CDR3 sequence (DNA): TGCGCCAGCAGCCAAGATTTAGGGGTTCTTAATTCACCCCTCCACTTT. It is translated as CASSQDLGVLNSPLHF.

This clonotype was found many times. V is TRBV10-3 and J is TRBJ1-1, with TRBD1 matching over 8 bases. The CDR3 runs 16 residues. CDR1 and CDR2 from the germline V gene are ENHRY and SYGVKD. V lost 7 bases, J lost 10 bases, and 20 bases stayed unmatched. The CDR3 DNA reads as TGTGCCATCAAGGTCGCGGGGAGCAGGGGGCACTTAAGAGCTTTCTTT. Its translation is CAIKVAGSRGHLRAFF.

This clonotype was seen repeatedly, ten times or more. The chain links TRBV11-2 to TRBJ1-5, with D hard to call. CDR1 SGHAT and CDR2 FQNNGV come from the germline V gene. The V gene lost 5 bases and the J gene lost 1 base, with 12 bases spanning the gap. The CDR3 length is 15 residues. CDR3 sequence (DNA): TGTGCCAGCAGCCCCCTGGGGAAAAGCAATCAGCCCCAGCATTTT. Translated, it gives CASSPLGKSNQPQHF.

Comments on this clonotype: The conserved phenylalanine or tryptophan normally closing the CDR3 is absent here, so this likely arose from a read error. The chain employs TRBV3-1 and TRBJ2-7; 8 bases are shared with TRBD2. The CDR3 runs 17 residues. With 0 bases clipped from V and 2 bases from J, the junction kept 9 bases outside the gene matches. CDR1 is LGHDT and CDR2 is YNNKEL in the germline V gene (reference sequence). DNA of the CDR3: TGTGCCAGCAGCCAAGATTTGGACAGAGCGGGAGCCTACGAGCAGTACTTA. Its translation: CASSQDLDRAGAYEQYL.

The chain links TRBV11-1 to TRBJ2-7; tentatively, D is TRBD2 (6 bases). Germline lookup yields CDR1 SGHAT and CDR2 FQDESV (reference sequence). The CDR3 totals 14 residues. Trimming took 0 bases from V and 6 from J, leaving 12 bases between them. The CDR3 sequence is CASSLAEGLIEQYF. The CDR3 nucleotides are TGTGCCAGCAGCTTAGCGGAGGGGCTCATCGAGCAGTACTTC.